These 18 T cell receptor beta chains were all obtained from the same sample, sequenced in a study of spatial heterogeneity in lung cancer. Study-wide findings and caveats: The number of expanded tumor alpha and beta chains correlated with mutation number.

One entry per CDR3 protein results from TCRdb running MiXCR on the 5' RACE reads. Among roughly 9,700 distinct CDR3 sequences, 8.7% were seen once, and the ten largest hold roughly 12%. This sample's time point: sample taken at primary tumor resection. The antigens of these receptors remain unknown. Specimen: lung tumor tissue, collected at surgery. These receptors were collected from a female donor with early-stage non-small cell lung cancer.

This clonotype is medium-sized (0.01 to 0.1%) in the sample. V gene TRBV7-2 combines with J gene TRBJ1-2, with a weak D call TRBD1 (5 bases). V was clipped by 1 base and J by 5 bases, with 17 bases between them. From germline, CDR1 is SGHTA and CDR2 FQGNSA. CDR3 length: 16 residues. DNA of the CDR3: TGTGCCAGCAGCTTAGGGGTTGCGACAGCACTATATGGCTACACCTTC. Protein product: CASSLGVATALYGYTF.

The CDR3 reads CASSQDTGGLSYNEQFF. The DNA of the CDR3 is TGCGCCAGCAGCCAAGATACTGGGGGGCTCTCCTACAATGAGCAGTTCTTC. This rearrangement joins TRBV4-1 to TRBJ2-1; D is possibly TRBD1 or TRBD2 (6 bases each). Germline CDR1 reads MGHRA; CDR2 reads YSYEKL. Trimming cost V 0 bases and J 0 bases, with 12 bases left between them. This CDR3 region has 17 residues.

Within the sample, this clonotype is medium-sized (0.01 to 0.1%). J is TRBJ2-1 and V is TRBV7-2; TRBD1 matches 9 bases. Germline CDR1 and CDR2: SGHTA and FQGNSA. This CDR3 is built from 13 residues. V lost 3 bases to trimming and J lost 14 bases; unmatched junction nucleotides: 8. CDR3 protein: CASSFSGTGLKFF. CDR3 sequence (DNA): TGTGCCAGCAGCTTCTCGGGGACAGGGCTTAAGTTCTTC.

The table lists this clonotype with many counts. This rearrangement joins TRBV28 to TRBJ1-6, with TRBD1 identical over 7 bases. Germline assignment: CDR1 MDHEN and CDR2 SYDVKM. V gave up 3 bases and J gave up 7 bases; unmatched junction bases: 3. The CDR3 length is 14 residues. CDR3 region: CASSFGDRNSPLHF. In DNA, the CDR3 is TGTGCCAGCAGTTTCGGGGACAGAAATTCACCCCTCCACTTT.

This clonotype was observed many times. The CDR3 here is CASSRGQGAAGELFF. In nucleotides, the CDR3 is TGTGCCAGCAGCCGTGGGCAGGGGGCGGCCGGGGAGCTGTTTTTT. J is TRBJ2-2 and V is TRBV7-2, with 8 bases that match TRBD1. Germline V CDR1 and CDR2: SGHTA, FQGNSA. Trimming took 5 bases from V and 6 from J; bases not matched to a gene: 8. The CDR3 is 15 residues long.

This clonotype was seen a few times. V gene TRBV7-2 combines with J gene TRBJ2-1, with a tentative D call TRBD2 (6 bases). The CDR3 sequence is 15 residues long. V was pared by 5 bases and J by 0 bases, with 11 bases between. Germline V gene lookup returns CDR1 SGHTA and CDR2 FQGNSA. The CDR3 nucleotides are TGTGCCAGCAGCCCGCGGGGTGCCTCCTACAATGAGCAGTTCTTC. Translation: CASSPRGASYNEQFF.

Many counts were recorded for this clonotype. The chain has TRBV2 and TRBJ2-5, with 10 bases that match TRBD2. Looked up from germline, CDR1 is SNHLY and CDR2 is FYNNEI. V gave up 6 bases and J gave up 3 bases; unmatched junction bases: 7. CDR3 length: 15 amino acids. Written as DNA, the CDR3 is TGTGCCAGCAGCGACGCACTAGCGGGGAAAGAGACCCAGTACTTC. Translating gives CASSDALAGKETQYF. Full variable domain (rest looked up from reference TRBV2 and TRBJ2-5): EPEVTQTPSHQVTQMGQEVILRCVPISNHLYFYWYRQILGQKVEFLVSFYNNEISEKSEIFDDQFSVERPDGSNFTLKIRSTKLEDSAMYFCASSDALAGKETQYFGPGTRLLVL.

At least ten counts were recorded for this clonotype. The chain recombines TRBV7-9 with TRBJ2-5; 10 positions agree with TRBD2. The CDR3 is 17 amino acids. V was clipped by 1 base and J by 2 bases; unmatched bases: 7. Germline loops: CDR1 SEHNR, CDR2 FQNEAQ (reference sequence). CDR3 in DNA: TGTGCCAGCAGCTTAGAGAAACTAGCGGGGTCACAAGAGACCCAGTACTTC. Translation: CASSLEKLAGSQETQYF.

The rearrangement links TRBV5-1 to TRBJ2-2, with 9 bases aligning to TRBD2. This CDR3 contains 17 residues. V trimming: 2 bases; J trimming: 2 bases; junction bases outside the gene matches: 7. Germline loops: CDR1 SGHRS, CDR2 YFSETQ. The CDR3 sequence is CASSFSGTSRNTGELFF. CDR3 sequence (DNA): TGCGCCAGCAGCTTTTCTGGGACTAGCAGAAACACCGGGGAGCTGTTTTTT.

This clonotype appeared many times. The V gene is TRBV20-1, the J gene TRBJ1-2; 7 positions agree with TRBD1. Germline V gene data show CDR1 as DFQATT and CDR2 as SNEGSKA (reference sequence). J was trimmed by 5 bases and V by 3 bases; bases with no gene match: 12. The CDR3 is 15 amino acids. CDR3 DNA: TGCAGTGCTAGTCTAGCAGCTGAGACAGGGTATGGCTACACCTTC. Protein sequence: CSASLAAETGYGYTF.

This clonotype was seen many times. As DNA, the CDR3 is TGCGCCAGCAGCTCCGGACAGCCACAACGAAACAAAGAGACCCAGTACTTC. Encoded protein: CASSSGQPQRNKETQYF. The chain is built from TRBV5-1 and TRBJ2-5; tentatively, D is TRBD1 (6 bases). Germline CDR1 SGHRS, CDR2 YFSETQ. There are 17 residues in the CDR3. The V and J ends lost 3 bases and 3 bases respectively, with 21 bases between them.

The sample holds many counts of this clonotype. The chain combines TRBV7-9 with TRBJ2-7; 12 bases line up with TRBD1. In germline, CDR1 is SEHNR, CDR2 FQNEAQ (reference sequence). The CDR3 is 15 amino acids. J lost 4 bases, V lost 5 bases, and 6 bases had no gene match. For the CDR3, the DNA is TGTGCCAGCAGCGCCCCGGGACAGGGGGCTTACGAGCAGTACTTC. Amino acid sequence: CASSAPGQGAYEQYF.

This clonotype was counted only a few times. This chain uses TRBV12-3 or TRBV12-4 with TRBJ2-5, with D perhaps matching TRBD1 (6 bases). This CDR3 is built from 14 residues. Trimming took 3 bases from V and 5 from J, leaving 13 bases between them. CDR3 nucleotides: TGTGCCAGCAGTTTGACAGGAGTAAGGGAGACCCAGTACTTC. It encodes CASSLTGVRETQYF.

This clonotype is medium-sized (0.01 to 0.1%) by share. J is TRBJ1-2 and V is TRBV28, with D hard to call. The ends were cut back, 1 base at V and 7 bases at J, with 13 bases in the middle. This CDR3 is 14 amino acids long. Germline CDR1 reads MDHEN; CDR2 reads SYDVKM. CDR3 coding DNA: TGTGCCAGCAGTTTATCGAGACATTGGGCTGGCTACACCTTC. This sequence encodes CASSLSRHWAGYTF.

J is TRBJ1-4 and V is TRBV5-1, with D hard to call. V lost 0 bases to trimming and J lost 3 bases, with 9 bases between them. CDR1 is SGHRS, CDR2 YFSETQ, per germline. The CDR3 covers 15 residues. The CDR3 bases are TGCGCCAGCAGCTTGGCCAGCGGGGCTAATGAAAAACTGTTTTTT. Encoded protein: CASSLASGANEKLFF.

This clonotype was seen a handful of times. This chain connects TRBV4-1 to TRBJ2-1, with 9 bases aligning to TRBD1. CDR1 is MGHRA, CDR2 YSYEKL, per germline. V was pared by 1 base and J by 6 bases, with 4 bases of the junction left unmatched. The CDR3 contains 15 residues. The CDR3 DNA sequence: TGCGCCAGCAGCCAAGTGGGGACAGGGAGCAATGAGCAGTTCTTC. It specifies CASSQVGTGSNEQFF.

In this sample, this clonotype turned up a few times. The rearrangement uses TRBV7-7 and TRBJ2-5; perhaps D is TRBD1 or TRBD2 (6 bases each). The length of the CDR3 is 12 residues. Germline V lookup: CDR1 SSHAT, CDR2 FNYEAQ (reference sequence). In DNA, the CDR3 is TGTGCTAGCCGGGGGCCGGGGGAGACCCAGTACTTC. Translation: CASRGPGETQYF.

This clonotype appeared a few times. The V gene is TRBV14, the J gene TRBJ2-1; a weak D match, TRBD2 (8 bases). Germline lookup yields CDR1 SGHDN and CDR2 FVKESK. With 4 bases removed from V and 8 bases from J, the gap between germline ends came to 21 bases. CDR3 size: 16 residues. CDR3 coding DNA: TGTGCCAGCAGCCGTTTACCGGGACTAGGGGGCGATGAGCAGTTCTTC. As protein: CASSRLPGLGGDEQFF.